This TCR beta chain comes out of a study of T-cell reconstitution after alpha-beta-depleted transplantation in children. Germline CDR1 MRHNA, CDR2 SNTAGT. The CDR3 contains 15 residues. Unique molecular identifiers were used to barcode this TCRbeta library. TCRdb re-called the PCR reads through MiXCR, storing one row per CDR3 protein. The sample lists 500,000 to 750,000 distinct CDR3 sequences, over 10% occurring once. This clonotype was recorded at least ten times. Antigen: not known. One end of the junction fails to match germline, which may point to a read error. Study-wide points: T-cell numbers and diversity, one year after transplant, stemmed largely from T cells that were newly produced. It was surviving recipient T cells and thymic progenitors that gave some patients high TCRbeta diversity at day 60. Several hundred expanded graft clones reportedly gave rise to the alpha-beta T cells present about two months after transplant.

The chain combines TRBV6-4 with TRBJ2-1; TRBD2 matches at 11 bases. The sequence derives from a male patient under 18 who had a stem cell transplant for acute myeloid leukemia, so the T cells may come from the graft donor. Sequences were derived from PBMCs, mostly from graft donor cells, sampled 360 days after TCRalphabeta/CD19-depleted stem cell transplant. This chain's CDR3 is CASSHSTSGIYEQFF. The CDR3 DNA follows: TGTGCCAGCAGTCACTCGACTAGCGGGATCTATGAGCAGTTCTTC.